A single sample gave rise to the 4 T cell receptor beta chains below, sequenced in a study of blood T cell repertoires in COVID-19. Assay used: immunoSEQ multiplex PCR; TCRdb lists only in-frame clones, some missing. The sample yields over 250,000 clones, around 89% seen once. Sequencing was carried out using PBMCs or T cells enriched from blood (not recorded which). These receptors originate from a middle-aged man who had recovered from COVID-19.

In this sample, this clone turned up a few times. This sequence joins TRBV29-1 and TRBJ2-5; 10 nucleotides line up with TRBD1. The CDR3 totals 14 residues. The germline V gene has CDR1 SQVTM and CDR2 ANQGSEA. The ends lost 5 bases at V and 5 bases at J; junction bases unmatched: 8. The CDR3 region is CSVPGTGVMETQYF. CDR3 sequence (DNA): TGCAGCGTTCCCGGGACAGGGGTAATGGAGACCCAGTACTTC. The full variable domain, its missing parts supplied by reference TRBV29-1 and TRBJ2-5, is SAVISQKPSRDICQRGTSLTIQCQVDSQVTMMFWYRQQPGQSLTLIATANQGSEATYESGFVIDKFPISRPNLTFSTLTVSNMSPEDSSIYLCSVPGTGVMETQYFGPGTRLLVL.

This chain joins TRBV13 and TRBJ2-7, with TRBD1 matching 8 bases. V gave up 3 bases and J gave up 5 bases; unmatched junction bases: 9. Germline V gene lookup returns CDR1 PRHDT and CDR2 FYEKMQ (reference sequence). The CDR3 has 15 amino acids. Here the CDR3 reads CASSFAGGLEDEQYF. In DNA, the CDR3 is TGTGCCAGCAGCTTTGCAGGGGGCCTGGAGGACGAGCAGTACTTC.

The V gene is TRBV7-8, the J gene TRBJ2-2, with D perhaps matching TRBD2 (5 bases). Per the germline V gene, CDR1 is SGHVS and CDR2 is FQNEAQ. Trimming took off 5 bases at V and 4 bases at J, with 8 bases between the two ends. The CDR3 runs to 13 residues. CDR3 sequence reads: CASSRRATGELFF. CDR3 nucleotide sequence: TGTGCCAGCAGCCGGCGGGCCACCGGGGAGCTGTTTTTT.

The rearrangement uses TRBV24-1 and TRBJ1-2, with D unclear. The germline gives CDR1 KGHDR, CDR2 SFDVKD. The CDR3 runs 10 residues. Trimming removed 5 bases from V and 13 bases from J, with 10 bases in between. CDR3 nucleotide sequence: TGTGCCACCAGTGGCGCCGGACTCACCTTC. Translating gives CATSGAGLTF.